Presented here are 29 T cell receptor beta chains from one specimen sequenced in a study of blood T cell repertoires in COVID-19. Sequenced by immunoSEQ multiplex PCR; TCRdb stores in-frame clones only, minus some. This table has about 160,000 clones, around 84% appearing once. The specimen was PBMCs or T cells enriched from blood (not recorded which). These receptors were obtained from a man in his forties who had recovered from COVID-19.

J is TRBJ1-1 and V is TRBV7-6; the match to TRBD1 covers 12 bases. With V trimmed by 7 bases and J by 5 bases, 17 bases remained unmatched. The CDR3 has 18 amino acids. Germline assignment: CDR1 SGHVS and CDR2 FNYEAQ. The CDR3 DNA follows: TGTGCCAGCACCCCGAGACCCGGGACAGGGGGCGGGGGGACTGAAGCTTTCTTT. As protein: CASTPRPGTGGGGTEAFF.

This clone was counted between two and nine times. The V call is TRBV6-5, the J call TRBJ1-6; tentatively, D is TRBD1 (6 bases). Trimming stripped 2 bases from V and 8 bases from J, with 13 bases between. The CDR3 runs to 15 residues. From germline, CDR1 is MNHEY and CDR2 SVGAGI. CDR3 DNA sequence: TGTGCCAGCAGTTACGTCTGGGGGGGGCATTCACCCCTCCACTTT. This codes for CASSYVWGGHSPLHF.

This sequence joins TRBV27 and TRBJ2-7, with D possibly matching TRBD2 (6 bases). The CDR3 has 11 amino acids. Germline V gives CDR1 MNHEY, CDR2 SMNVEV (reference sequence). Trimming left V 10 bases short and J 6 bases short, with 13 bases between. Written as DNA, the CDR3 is TGTGCCATCCTGAGGCGGGGCGAGCAGTACGTC. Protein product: CAILRRGEQYV.

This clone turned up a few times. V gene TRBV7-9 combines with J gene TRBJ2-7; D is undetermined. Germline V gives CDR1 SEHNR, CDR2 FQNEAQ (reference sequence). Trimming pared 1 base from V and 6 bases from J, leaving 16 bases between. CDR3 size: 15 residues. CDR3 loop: CASSLGQPGSSEQYV. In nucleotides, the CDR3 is TGTGCCAGCAGCTTAGGCCAGCCGGGTTCGAGCGAGCAGTACGTC.

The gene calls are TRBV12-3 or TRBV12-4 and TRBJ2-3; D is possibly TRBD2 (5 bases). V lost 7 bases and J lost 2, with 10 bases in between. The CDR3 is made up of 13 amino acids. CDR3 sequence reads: CASNDDYTDTQYF. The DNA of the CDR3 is TGTGCCAGCAACGACGACTACACAGATACGCAGTATTTT.

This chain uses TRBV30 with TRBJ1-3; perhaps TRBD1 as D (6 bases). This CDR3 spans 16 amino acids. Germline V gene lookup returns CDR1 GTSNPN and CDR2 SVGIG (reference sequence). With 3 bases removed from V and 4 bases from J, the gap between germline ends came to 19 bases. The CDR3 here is CAWREQGIRLGNTIYF. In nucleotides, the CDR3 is TGTGCCTGGAGAGAGCAGGGGATTAGGCTGGGAAACACCATATATTTT. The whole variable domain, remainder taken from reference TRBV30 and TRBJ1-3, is SQTIHQWPATLVQPVGSPLSLECTVEGTSNPNLYWYRQAAGRGLQLLFYSVGIGQISSEVPQNLSASRPQDRQFILSSKKLLLSDSGFYLCAWREQGIRLGNTIYFGEGSWLTVV.

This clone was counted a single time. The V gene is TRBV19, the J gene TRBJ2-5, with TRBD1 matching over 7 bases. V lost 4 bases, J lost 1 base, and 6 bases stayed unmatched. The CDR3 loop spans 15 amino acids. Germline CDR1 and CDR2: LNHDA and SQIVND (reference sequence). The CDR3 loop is CASSTWTGVQETQYF. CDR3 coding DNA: TGTGCCAGTAGTACCTGGACAGGAGTCCAAGAGACCCAGTACTTC.

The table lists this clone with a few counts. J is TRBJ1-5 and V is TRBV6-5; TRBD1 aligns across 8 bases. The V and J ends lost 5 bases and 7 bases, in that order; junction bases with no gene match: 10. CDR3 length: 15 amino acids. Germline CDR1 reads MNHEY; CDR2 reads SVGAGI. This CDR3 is CASSPGTGGQQPQHF. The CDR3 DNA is TGTGCCAGCAGTCCCGGAACAGGGGGGCAACAGCCCCAGCATTTT.

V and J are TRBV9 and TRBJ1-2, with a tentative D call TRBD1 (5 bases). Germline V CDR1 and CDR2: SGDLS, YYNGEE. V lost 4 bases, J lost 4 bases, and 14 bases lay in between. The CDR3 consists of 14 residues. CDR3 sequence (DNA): TGTGCCAGCAGCACCCTTACAGGATCCTATGGCTACACCTTC. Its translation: CASSTLTGSYGYTF. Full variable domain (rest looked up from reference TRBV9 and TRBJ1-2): DSGVTQTPKHLITATGQRVTLRCSPRSGDLSVYWYQQSLDQGLQFLIQYYNGEERAKGNILERFSAQQFPDLHSELNLSSLELGDSALYFCASSTLTGSYGYTFGSGTRLTVV.

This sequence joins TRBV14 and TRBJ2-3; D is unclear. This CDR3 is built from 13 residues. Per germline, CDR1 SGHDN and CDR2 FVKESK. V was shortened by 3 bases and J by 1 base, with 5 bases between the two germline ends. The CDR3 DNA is TGTGCCAGCAGCCATGCGGGCACAGATACGCAGTATTTT. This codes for CASSHAGTDTQYF.

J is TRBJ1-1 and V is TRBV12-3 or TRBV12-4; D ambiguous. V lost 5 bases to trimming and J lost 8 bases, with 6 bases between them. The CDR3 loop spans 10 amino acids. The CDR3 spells CASSRVEAFF. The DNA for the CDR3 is TGTGCCAGCAGTAGAGTAGAAGCTTTCTTT.

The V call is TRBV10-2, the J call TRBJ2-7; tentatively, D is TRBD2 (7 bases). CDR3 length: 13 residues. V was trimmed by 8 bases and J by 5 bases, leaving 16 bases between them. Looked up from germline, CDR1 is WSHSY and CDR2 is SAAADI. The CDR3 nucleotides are TGCGCCAGCCGCCCGGGGGGCCGCGACGAGCAGTACTTC. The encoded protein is CASRPGGRDEQYF.

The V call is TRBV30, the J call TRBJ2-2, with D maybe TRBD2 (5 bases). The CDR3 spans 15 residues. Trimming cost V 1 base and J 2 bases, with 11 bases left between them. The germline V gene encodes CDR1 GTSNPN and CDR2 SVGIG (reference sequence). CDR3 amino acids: CAWSGAATNTGELFF. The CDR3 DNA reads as TGTGCCTGGAGTGGAGCGGCAACAAACACCGGGGAGCTGTTTTTT.

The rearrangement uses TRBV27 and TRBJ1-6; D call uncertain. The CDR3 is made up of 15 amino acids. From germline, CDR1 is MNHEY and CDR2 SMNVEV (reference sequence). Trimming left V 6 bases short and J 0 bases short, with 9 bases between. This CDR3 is CASSSGSSYNSPLHF. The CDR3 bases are TGTGCCAGCAGCTCGGGTAGCTCCTATAATTCACCCCTCCACTTT.

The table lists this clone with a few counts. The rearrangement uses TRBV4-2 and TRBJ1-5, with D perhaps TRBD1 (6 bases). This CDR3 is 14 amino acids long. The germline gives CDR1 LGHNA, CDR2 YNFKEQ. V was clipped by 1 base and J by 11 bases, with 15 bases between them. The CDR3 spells CASSQAVGWDTQHF. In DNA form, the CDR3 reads TGTGCCAGCAGCCAAGCTGTAGGGTGGGACACCCAGCATTTT.

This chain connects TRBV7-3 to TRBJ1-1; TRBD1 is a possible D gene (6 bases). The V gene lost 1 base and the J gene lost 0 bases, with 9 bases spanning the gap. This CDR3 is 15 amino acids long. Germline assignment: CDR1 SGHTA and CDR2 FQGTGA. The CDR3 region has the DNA TGTGCCAGCAGCTTAAGGGGGCAGTTGAACACTGAAGCTTTCTTT. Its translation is CASSLRGQLNTEAFF.

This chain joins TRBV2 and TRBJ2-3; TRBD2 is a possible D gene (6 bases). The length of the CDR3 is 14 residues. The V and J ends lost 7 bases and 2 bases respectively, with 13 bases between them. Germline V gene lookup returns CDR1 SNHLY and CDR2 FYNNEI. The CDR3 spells CASISGLNTDTQYF. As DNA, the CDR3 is TGTGCCAGCATCAGCGGGCTAAACACAGATACGCAGTATTTT.

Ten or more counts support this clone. The CDR3 spells CASSQDLAGGPDTQYF. Here the CDR3 DNA reads TGTGCCAGCAGCCAAGACTTAGCGGGGGGGCCGGATACGCAGTATTTT. The chain joins TRBV4-2 to TRBJ2-3; 11 nucleotides agree with TRBD2. This CDR3 has 16 amino acids. Trimming took 0 bases from V and 6 from J; bases not matched to a gene: 5. Germline V gene lookup returns CDR1 LGHNA and CDR2 YNFKEQ.

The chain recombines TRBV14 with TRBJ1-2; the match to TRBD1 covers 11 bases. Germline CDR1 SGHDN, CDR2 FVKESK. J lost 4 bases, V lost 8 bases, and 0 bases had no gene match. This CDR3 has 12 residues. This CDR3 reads CASGTGGYGYTF. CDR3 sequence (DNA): TGTGCCAGCGGGACAGGGGGCTATGGCTACACCTTC.

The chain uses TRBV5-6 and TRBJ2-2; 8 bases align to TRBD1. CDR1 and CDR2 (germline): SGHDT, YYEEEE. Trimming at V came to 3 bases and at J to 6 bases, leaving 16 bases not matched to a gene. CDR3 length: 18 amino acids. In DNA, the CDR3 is TGTGCCAGCAGCTGGGGACAGGCCGCGCCCCCATCGGCCGGGGAGCTGTTTTTT. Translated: CASSWGQAAPPSAGELFF.

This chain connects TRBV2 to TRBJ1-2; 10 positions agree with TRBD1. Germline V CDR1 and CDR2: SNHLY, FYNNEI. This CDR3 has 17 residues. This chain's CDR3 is CASPGGDRGAANYGYTF. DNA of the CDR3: TGTGCTTCCCCGGGGGGGGACAGGGGCGCAGCTAACTATGGCTACACCTTC.

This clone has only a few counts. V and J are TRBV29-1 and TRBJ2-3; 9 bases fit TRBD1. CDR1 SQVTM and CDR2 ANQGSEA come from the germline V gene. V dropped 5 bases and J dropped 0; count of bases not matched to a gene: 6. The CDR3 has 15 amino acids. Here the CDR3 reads CSVKPGTGSTDTQYF. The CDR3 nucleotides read TGCAGCGTTAAGCCCGGGACAGGGAGCACAGATACGCAGTATTTT.

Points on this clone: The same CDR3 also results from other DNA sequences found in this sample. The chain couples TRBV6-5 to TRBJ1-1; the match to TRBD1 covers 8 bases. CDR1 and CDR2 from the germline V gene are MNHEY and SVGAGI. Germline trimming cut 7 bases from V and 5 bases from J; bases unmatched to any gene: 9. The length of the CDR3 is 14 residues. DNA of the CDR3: TGTGCCAGCATCTCAGGGGGCGGAGGGACTGAAGCTTTCTTT. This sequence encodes CASISGGGGTEAFF.

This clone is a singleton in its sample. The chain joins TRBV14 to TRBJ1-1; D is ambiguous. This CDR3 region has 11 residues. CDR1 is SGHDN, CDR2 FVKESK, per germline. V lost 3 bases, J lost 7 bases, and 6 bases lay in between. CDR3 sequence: CASSHGVEAFF. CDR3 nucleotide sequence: TGTGCCAGCAGCCACGGAGTTGAAGCTTTCTTT.

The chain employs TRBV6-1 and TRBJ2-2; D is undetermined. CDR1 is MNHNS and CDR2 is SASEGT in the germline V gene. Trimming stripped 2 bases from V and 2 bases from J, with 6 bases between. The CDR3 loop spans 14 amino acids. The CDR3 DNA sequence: TGTGCCAGCAGTGAATTCAGAAACACCGGGGAGCTGTTTTTT. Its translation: CASSEFRNTGELFF.

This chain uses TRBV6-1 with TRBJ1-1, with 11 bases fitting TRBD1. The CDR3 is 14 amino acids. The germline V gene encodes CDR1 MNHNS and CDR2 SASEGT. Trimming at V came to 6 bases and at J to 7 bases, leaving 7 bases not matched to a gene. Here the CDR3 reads CASSSGQGAVEAFF. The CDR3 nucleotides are TGTGCCAGCAGCTCTGGACAGGGGGCAGTTGAAGCTTTCTTT.

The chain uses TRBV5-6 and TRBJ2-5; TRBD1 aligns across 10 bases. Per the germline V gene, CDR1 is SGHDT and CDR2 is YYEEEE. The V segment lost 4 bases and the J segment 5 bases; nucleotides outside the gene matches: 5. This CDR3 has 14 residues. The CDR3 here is CASSQGQGTETQYF. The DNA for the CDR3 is TGTGCCAGCAGCCAGGGACAGGGGACGGAGACCCAGTACTTC.

The CDR3 nucleotides are TGTGCCAGCAGCCAACGGGGGGTAAGATCACCCCTCCACTTT. Translating it yields CASSQRGVRSPLHF. The chain carries TRBV14 and TRBJ1-6; D possibly corresponds to TRBD1 (5 bases). V lost 2 bases, J lost 10 bases, and 12 bases lay in between. CDR3 length: 14 residues. Looked up from germline, CDR1 is SGHDN and CDR2 is FVKESK.

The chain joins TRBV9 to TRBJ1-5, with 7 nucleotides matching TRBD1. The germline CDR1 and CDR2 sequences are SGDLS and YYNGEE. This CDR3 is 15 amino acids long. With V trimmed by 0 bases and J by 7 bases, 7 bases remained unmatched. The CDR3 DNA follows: TGTGCCAGCAGCGTAGCCGGGGACAGTCGACAGCCCCAGCATTTT. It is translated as CASSVAGDSRQPQHF.